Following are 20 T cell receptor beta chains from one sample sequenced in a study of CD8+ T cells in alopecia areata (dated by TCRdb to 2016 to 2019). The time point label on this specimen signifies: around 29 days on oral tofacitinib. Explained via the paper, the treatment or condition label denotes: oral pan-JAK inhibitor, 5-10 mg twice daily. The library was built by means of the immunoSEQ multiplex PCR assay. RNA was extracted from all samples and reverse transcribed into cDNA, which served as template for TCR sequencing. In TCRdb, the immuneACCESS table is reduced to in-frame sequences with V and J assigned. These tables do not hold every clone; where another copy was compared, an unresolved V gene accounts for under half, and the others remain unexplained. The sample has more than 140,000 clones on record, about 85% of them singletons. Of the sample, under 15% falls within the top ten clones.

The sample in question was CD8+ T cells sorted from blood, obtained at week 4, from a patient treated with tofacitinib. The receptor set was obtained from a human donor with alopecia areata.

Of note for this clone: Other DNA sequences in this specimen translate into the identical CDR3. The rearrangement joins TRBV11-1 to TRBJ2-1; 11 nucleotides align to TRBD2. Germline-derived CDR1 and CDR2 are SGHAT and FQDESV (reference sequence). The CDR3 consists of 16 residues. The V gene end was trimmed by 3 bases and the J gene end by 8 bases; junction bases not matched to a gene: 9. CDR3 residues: CASSLLLAGVLDEQFF. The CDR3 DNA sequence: TGTGCCAGCAGCTTGTTACTAGCGGGAGTTCTCGATGAGCAGTTCTTC. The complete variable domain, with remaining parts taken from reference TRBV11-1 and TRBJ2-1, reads EAEVAQSPRYKITEKSQAVAFWCDPISGHATLYWYRQILGQGPELLVQFQDESVVDDSQLPKDRFSAERLKGVDSTLKIQPAELGDSAMYLCASSLLLAGVLDEQFFGPGTRLTVL.

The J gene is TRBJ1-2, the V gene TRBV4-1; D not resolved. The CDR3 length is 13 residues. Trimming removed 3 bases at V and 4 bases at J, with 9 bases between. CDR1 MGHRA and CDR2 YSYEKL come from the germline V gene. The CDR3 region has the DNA TGCGCCAGCAGCCAGAGTCGGACCTATGGCTACACCTTC. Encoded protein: CASSQSRTYGYTF.

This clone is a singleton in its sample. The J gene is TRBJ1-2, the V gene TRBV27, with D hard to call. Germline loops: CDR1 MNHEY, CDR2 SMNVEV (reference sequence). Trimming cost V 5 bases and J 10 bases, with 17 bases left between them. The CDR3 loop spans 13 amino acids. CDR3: CASSLMGIRDYTF. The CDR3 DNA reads TGTGCCAGCAGTCTGATGGGTATCCGTGACTACACCTTC.

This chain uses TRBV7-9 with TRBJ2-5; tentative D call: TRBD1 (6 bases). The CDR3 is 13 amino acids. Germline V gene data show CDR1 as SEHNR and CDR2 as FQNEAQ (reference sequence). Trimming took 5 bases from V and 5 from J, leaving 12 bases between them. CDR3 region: CASSPQGRETQYF. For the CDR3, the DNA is TGTGCCAGCAGCCCCCAGGGGCGCGAGACCCAGTACTTC.

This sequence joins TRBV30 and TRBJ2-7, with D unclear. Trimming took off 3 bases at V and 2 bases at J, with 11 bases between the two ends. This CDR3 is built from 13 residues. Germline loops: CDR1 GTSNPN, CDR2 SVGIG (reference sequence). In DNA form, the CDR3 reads TGTGCCTGGAGGGACGACGGTACCTACGAGCAGTACTTC. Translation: CAWRDDGTYEQYF.

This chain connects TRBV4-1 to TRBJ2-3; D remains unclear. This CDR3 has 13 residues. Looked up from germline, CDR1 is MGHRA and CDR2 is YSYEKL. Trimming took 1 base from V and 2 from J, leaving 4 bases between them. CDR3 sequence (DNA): TGCGCCAGCAGCCAAGGACTCACAGATACGCAGTATTTT. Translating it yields CASSQGLTDTQYF.

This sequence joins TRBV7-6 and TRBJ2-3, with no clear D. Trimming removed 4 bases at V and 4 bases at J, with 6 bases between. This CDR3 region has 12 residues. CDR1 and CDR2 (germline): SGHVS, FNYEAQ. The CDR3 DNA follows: TGTGCCAGCAGCTCCAAACCAGATACGCAGTATTTT. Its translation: CASSSKPDTQYF.

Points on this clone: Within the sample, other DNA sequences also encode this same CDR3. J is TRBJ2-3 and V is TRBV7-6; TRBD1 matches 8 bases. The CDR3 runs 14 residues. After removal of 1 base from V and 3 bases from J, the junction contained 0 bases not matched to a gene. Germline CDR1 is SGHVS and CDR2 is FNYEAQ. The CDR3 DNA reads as TGTGCCAGCAGCTTAGGGACAGGGACAGATACGCAGTATTTT. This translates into CASSLGTGTDTQYF.

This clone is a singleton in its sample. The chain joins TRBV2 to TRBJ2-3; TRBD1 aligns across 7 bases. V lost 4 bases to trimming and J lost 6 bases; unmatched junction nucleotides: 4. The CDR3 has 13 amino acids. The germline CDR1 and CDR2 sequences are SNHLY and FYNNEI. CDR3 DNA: TGTGCCAGCAGTGGACAGGGTCCCGATACGCAGTATTTT. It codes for CASSGQGPDTQYF.

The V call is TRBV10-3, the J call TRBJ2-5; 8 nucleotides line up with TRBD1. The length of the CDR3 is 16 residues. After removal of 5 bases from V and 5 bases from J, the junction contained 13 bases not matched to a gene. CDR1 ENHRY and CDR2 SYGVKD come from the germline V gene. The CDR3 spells CAISNPTQGEWETQYF. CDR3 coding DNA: TGTGCCATCAGTAACCCTACACAGGGGGAGTGGGAGACCCAGTACTTC.

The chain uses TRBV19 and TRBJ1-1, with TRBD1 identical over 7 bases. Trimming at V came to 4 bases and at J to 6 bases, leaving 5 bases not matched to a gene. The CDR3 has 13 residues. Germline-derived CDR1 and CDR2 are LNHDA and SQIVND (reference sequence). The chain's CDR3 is CASSRDRVSEAFF. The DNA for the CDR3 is TGTGCCAGTAGTAGAGACAGGGTGTCTGAAGCTTTCTTT.

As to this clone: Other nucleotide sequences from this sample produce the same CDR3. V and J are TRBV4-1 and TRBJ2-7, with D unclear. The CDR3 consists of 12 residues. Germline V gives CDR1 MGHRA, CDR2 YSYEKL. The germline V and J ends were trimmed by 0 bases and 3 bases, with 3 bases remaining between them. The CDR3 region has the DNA TGCGCCAGCAGCCAAGATGGCTACGAGCAGTACTTC. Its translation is CASSQDGYEQYF.

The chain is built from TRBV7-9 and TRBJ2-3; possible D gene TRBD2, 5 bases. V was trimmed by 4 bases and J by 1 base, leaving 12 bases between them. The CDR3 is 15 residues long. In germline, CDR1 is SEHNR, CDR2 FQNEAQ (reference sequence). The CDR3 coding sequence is TGTGCCAGCAGCTCCGGGGTGATGGGCACAGATACGCAGTATTTT. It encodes CASSSGVMGTDTQYF. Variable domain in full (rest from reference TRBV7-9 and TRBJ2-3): DTGVSQNPRHKITKRGQNVTFRCDPISEHNRLYWYRQTLGQGPEFLTYFQNEAQLEKSRLLSDRFSAERPKGSFSTLEIQRTEQGDSAMYLCASSSGVMGTDTQYFGPGTRLTVL.

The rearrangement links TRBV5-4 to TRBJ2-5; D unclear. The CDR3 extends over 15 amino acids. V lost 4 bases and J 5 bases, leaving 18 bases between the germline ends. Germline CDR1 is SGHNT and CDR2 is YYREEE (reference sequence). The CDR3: CASSGSHLSAETQYF. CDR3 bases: TGTGCCAGCAGCGGTAGTCACTTGTCCGCGGAGACCCAGTACTTC.

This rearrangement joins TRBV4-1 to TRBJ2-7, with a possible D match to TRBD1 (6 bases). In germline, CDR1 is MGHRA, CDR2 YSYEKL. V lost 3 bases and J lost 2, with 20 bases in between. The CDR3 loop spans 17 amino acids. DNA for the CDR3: TGCGCCAGCAGCCAGAACCCGGGACACCCGAACCCCTACGAGCAGTACTTC. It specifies CASSQNPGHPNPYEQYF.

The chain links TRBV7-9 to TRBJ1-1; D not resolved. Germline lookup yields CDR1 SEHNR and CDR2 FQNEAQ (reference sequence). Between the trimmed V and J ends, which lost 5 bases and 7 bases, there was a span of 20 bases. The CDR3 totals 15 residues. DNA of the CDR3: TGTGCCAGCAGCCCAGCGTCCGGGATTACAATTGAAGCTTTCTTT. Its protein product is CASSPASGITIEAFF.

CDR3 nucleotide sequence: TGTGCCAGCAGCCTAAAGACAGGGGGCTACGAGCAGTACTTC. Amino acids: CASSLKTGGYEQYF. The chain employs TRBV7-9 and TRBJ2-7; TRBD1 matches at 9 bases. Per germline, CDR1 SEHNR and CDR2 FQNEAQ (reference sequence). The CDR3 covers 14 residues. V dropped 5 bases and J dropped 3; count of bases not matched to a gene: 5.

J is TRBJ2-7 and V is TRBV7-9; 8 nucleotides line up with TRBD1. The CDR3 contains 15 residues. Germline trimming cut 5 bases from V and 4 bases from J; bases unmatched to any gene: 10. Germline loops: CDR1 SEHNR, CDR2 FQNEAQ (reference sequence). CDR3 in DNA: TGTGCCAGCAGCGGCAGGGACAGGTCGACGTACGAGCAGTACTTC. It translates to CASSGRDRSTYEQYF.

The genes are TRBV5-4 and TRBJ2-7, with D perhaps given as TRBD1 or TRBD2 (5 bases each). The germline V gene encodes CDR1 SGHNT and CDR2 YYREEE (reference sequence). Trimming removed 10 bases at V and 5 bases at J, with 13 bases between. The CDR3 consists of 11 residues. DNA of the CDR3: TGTGCCGGGACCCGGGGCAACGAGCAGTACTTC. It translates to CAGTRGNEQYF.

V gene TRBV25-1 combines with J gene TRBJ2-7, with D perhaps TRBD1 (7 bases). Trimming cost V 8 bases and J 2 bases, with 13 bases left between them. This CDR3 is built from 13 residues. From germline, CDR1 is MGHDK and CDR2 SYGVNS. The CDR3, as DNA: TGTGCCAGCTCGGGGGACAGCACCTACGAGCAGTACTTC. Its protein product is CASSGDSTYEQYF.